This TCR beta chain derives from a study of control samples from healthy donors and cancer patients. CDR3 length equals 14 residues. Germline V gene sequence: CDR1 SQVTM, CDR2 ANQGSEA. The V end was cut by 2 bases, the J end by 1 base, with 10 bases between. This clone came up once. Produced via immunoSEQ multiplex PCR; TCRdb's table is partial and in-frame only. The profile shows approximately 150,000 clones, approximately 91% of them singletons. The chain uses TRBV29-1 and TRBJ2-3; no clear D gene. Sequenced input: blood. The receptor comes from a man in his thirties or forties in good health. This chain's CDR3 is CSVERPWGTDTQYF. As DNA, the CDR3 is TGCAGCGTTGAAAGACCGTGGGGCACAGATACGCAGTATTTT.